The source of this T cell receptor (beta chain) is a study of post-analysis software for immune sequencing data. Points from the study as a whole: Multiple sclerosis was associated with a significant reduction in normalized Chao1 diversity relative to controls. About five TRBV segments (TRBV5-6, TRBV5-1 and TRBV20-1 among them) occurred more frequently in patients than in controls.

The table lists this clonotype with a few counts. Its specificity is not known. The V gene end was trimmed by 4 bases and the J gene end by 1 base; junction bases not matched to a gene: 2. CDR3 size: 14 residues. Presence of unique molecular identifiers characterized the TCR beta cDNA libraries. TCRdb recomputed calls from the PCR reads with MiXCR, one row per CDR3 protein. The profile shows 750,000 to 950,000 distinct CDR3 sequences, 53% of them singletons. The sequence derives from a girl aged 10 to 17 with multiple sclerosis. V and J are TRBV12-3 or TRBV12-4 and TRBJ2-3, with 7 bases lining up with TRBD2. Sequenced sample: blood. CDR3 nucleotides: TGTGCCAGCAGTTGGGGGGGTGGCACAGATACGCAGTATTTT. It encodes CASSWGGGTDTQYF.